This TCR beta chain was recorded in a study of blood T cell repertoires in COVID-19. About the research overall: COVID-19 samples, acute and convalescent, were from the United States, Italy and Spain. The analysed material was cDNA or gDNA that came from T cells, B-cell-depleted T cells, or PBMCs.

Germline CDR1 SQVTM, CDR2 ANQGSEA. Trimming left V 5 bases short and J 7 bases short, with 18 bases between. The CDR3 has 14 amino acids. Categorization into cohorts depended on clinical history that participants reported. Per the study methods: The authors estimated nucleated cell counts from reference gene primer amplification. TCRdb keeps only in-frame clones here, not all; method: immunoSEQ multiplex PCR. V, J and clone size derive from that table, while D and trimming were established from the DNA sequence. The sample contains around 280,000 clones, roughly 89% of which appear only once. The sequencing input was PBMCs or T cells enriched from blood (not recorded which). The J gene is TRBJ2-1, the V gene TRBV29-1; the D gene is possibly TRBD2 (5 bases). The source of this sequence is a woman aged 18-29 years with acute COVID-19. CDR3: CSVQLVTLRNEQFF. The CDR3 nucleotides read TGCAGCGTTCAACTAGTCACGTTGCGGAATGAGCAGTTCTTC.